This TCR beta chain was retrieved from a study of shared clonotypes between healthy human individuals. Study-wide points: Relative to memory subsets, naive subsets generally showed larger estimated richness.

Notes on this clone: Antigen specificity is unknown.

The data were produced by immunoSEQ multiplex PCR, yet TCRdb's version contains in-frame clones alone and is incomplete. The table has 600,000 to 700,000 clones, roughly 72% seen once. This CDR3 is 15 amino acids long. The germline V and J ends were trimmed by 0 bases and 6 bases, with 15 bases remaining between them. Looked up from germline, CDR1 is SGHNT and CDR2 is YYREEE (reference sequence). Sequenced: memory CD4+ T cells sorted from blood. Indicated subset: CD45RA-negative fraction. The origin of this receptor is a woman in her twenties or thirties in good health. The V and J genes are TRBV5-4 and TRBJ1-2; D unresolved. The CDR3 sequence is CASSLEGARQNGYTF. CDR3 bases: TGTGCCAGCAGCTTGGAGGGTGCAAGACAAAATGGCTACACCTTC.